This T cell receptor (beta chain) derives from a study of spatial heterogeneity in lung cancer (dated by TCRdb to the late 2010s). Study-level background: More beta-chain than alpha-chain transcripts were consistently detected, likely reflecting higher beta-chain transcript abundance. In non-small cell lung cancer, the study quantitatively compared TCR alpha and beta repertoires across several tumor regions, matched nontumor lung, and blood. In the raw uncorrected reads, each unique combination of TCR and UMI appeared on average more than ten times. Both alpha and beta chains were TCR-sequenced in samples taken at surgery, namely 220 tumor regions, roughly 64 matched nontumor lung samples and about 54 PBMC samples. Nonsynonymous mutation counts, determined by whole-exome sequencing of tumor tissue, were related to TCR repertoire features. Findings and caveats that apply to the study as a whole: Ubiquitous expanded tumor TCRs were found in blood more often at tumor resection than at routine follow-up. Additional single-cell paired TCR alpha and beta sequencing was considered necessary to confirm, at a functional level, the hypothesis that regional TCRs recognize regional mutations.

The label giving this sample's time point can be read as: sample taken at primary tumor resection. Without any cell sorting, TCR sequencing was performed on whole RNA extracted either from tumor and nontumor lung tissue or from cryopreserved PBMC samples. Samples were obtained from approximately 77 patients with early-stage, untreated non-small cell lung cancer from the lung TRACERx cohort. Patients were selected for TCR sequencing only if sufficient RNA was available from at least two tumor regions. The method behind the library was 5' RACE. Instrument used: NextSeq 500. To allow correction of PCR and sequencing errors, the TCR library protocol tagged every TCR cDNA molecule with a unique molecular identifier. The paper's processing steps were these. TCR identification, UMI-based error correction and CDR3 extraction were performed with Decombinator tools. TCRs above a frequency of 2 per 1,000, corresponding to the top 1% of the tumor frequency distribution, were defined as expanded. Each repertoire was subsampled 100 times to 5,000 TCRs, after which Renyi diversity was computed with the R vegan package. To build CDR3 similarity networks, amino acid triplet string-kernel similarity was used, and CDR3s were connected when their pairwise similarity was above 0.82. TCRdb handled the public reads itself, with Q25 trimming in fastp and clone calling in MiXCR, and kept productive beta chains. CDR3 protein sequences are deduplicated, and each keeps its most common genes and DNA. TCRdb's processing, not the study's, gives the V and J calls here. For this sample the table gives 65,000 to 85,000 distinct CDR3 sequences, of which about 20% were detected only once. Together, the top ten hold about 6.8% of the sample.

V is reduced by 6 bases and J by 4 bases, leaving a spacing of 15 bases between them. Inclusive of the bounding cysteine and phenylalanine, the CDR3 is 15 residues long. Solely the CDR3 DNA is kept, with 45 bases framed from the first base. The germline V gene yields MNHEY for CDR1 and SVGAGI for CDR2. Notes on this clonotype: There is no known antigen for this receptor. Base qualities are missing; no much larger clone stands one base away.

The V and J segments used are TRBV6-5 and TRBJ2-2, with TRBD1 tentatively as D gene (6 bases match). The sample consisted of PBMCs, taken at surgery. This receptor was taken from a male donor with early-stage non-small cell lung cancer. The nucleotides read TGTGCCAGCAGCACACAGGGCTATCCCACCGGGGAGCTGTTTTTT. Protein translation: CASSTQGYPTGELFF.